This T cell receptor beta chain is drawn from a study of T-cell memory formation after mild COVID-19. On the study more broadly: Largely donor-specific TCR clusters were found.

The CDR3 has 16 amino acids. Germline CDR1 and CDR2: SGHAT and FQNNGV. V was cut by 4 bases and J by 2 bases, with 17 bases left in between. Regarding the study as a whole: CD4+ contracting clones lay mainly in CM and EM, CD8+ ones in EMRA.

From 5'RACE with constant-segment primers came TCR alpha and TCR beta cDNA libraries that carried sample barcodes and UMIs. TCRdb re-called the 5' RACE reads with MiXCR, one entry per CDR3 protein. The data hold 350,000 to 550,000 distinct CDR3 sequences, with about 20% observed a single time. As regards this clonotype: As yet, its antigen is unknown.

The sequenced sample was PBMCs or a T cell subset sorted from them (not recorded which). This chain links TRBV11-2 with TRBJ2-5; a possible D gene is TRBD2 (5 bases). This clonotype was obtained from a man younger than 35 who had mild COVID-19 (a few samples of this study predate the infection). Cell type and time point are not known. CDR3 sequence (DNA): TGTGCCAGCAGCTCACGAACGGGAAACCCGCAAGAGACCCAGTACTTC. As protein: CASSSRTGNPQETQYF. Supplemented by reference TRBV11-2 and TRBJ2-5, the full variable domain reads EAGVAQSPRYKIIEKRQSVAFWCNPISGHATLYWYQQILGQGPKLLIQFQNNGVVDDSQLPKDRFSAERLKGVDSTLKIQPAKLEDSAVYLCASSSRTGNPQETQYFGPGTRLLVL.